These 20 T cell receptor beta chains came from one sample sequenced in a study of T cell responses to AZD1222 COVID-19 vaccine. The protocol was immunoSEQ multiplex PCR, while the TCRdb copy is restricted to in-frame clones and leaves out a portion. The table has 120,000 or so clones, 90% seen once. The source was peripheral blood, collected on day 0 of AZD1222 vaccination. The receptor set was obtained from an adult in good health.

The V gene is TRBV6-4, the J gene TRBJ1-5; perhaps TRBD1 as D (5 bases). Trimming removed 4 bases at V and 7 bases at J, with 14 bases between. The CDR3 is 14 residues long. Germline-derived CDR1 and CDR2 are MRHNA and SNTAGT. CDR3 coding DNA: TGTGCCAGCAGTGTCCTAGGACACCCCCAGCCCCAGCATTTT. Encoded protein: CASSVLGHPQPQHF.

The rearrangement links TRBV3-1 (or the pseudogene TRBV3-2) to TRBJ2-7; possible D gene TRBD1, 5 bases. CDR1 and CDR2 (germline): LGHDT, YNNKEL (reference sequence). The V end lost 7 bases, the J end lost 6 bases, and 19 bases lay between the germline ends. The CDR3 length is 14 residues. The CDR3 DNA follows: TGTGCCAGCACAAAGGACACGGCCCCTCGCGAGCAGTACTTC. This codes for CASTKDTAPREQYF.

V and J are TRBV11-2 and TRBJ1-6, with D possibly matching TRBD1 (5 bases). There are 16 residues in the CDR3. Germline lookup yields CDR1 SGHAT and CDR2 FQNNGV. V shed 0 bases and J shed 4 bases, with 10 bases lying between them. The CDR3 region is CASSLDTGAYNSPLHF. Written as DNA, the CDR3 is TGTGCCAGCAGCTTAGATACAGGAGCTTATAATTCACCCCTCCACTTT.

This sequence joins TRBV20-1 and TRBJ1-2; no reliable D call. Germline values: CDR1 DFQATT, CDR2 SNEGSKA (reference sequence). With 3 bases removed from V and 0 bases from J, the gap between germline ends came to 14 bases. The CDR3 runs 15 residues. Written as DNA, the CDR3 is TGCAGTGCTAGTGGTACCGACGTAACTAACTATGGCTACACCTTC. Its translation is CSASGTDVTNYGYTF.

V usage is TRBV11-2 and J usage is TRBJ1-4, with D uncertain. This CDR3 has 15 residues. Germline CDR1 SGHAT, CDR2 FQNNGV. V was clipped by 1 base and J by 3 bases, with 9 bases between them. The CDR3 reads CASSLAYNANEKLFF. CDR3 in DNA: TGTGCCAGCAGCTTAGCGTACAATGCTAATGAAAAACTGTTTTTT.

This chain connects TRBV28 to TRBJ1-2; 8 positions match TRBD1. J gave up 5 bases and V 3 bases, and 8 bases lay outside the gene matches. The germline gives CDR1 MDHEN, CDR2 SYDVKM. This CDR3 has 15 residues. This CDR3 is CASSFYQGARYGYTF. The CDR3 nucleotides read TGTGCCAGCAGTTTCTACCAGGGGGCGCGGTATGGCTACACCTTC.

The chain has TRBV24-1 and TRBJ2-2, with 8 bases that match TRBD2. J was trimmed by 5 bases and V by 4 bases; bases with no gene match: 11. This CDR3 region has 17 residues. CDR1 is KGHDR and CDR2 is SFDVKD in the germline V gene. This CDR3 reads CATSDSQPAGVTGELFF. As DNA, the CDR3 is TGTGCCACCAGTGACTCGCAGCCAGCGGGAGTGACCGGGGAGCTGTTTTTT.

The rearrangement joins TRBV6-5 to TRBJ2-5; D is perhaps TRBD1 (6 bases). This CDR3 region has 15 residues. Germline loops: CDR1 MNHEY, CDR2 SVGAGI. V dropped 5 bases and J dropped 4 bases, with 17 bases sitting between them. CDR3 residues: CASSLEGTSRETQYF. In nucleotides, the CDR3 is TGTGCCAGCAGTCTGGAAGGGACAAGCAGAGAGACCCAGTACTTC.

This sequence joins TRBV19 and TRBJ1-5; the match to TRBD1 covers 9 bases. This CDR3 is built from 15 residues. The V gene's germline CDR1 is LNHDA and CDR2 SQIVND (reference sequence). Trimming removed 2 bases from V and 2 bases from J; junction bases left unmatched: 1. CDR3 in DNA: TGTGCCAGTAGTATAACAGGGGGCGGCAATCAGCCCCAGCATTTT. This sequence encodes CASSITGGGNQPQHF.

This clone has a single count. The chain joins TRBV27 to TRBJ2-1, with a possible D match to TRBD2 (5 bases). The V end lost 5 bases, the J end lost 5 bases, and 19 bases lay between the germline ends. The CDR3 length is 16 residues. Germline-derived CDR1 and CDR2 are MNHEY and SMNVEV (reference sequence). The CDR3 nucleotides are TGTGCCAGCAGTCCACGAGCGAGCGGAAGTAACAATGAGCAGTTCTTC. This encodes CASSPRASGSNNEQFF.

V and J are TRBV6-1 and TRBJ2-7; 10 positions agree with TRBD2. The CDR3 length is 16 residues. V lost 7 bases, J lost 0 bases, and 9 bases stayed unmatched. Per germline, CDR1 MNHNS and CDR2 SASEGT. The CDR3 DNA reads TGTGCCAGCACTGACCCACTAGCGGGGCTCTCCTACGAGCAGTACTTC. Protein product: CASTDPLAGLSYEQYF.

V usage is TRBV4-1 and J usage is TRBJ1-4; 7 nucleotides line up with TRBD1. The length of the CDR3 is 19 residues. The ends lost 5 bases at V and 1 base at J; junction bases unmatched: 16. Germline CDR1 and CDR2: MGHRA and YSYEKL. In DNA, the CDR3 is TGCGCCAGCAGCGGTCGCCGGACAGGTTCAGGTATAACTAATGAAAAACTGTTTTTT. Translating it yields CASSGRRTGSGITNEKLFF.

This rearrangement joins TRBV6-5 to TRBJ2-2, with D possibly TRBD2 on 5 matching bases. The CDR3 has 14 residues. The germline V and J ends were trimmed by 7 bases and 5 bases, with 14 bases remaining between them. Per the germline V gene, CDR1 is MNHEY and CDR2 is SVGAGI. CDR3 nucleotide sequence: TGTGCCAGCAACCCCCGGGGTGGGACCGGGGAGCTGTTTTTT. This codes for CASNPRGGTGELFF.

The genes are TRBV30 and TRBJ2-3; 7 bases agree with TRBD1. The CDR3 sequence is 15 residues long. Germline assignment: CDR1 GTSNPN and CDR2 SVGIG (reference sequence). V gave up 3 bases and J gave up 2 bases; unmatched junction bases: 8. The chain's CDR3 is CAWSRQGDDTDTQYF. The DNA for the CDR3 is TGTGCCTGGAGCCGACAGGGTGACGACACAGATACGCAGTATTTT.

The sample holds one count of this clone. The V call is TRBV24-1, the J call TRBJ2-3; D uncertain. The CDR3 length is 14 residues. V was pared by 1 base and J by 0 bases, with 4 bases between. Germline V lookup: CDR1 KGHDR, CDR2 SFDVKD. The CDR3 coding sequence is TGTGCCACCAGTGATTTCCGGAGCACAGATACGCAGTATTTT. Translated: CATSDFRSTDTQYF.

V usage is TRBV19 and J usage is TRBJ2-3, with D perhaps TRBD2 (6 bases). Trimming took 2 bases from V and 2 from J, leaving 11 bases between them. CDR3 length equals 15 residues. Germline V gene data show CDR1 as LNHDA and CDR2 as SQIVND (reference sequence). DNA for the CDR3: TGTGCCAGTAGTATATCGGGGGTGATCACAGATACGCAGTATTTT. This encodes CASSISGVITDTQYF.

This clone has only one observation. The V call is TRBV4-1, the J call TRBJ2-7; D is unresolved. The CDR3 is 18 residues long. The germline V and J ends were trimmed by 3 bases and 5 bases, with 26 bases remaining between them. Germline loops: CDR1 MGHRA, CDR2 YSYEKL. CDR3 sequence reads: CASSHSGPLTRAGDEQYF. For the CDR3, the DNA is TGCGCCAGCAGCCACTCCGGGCCTTTGACTCGCGCCGGCGACGAGCAGTACTTC.

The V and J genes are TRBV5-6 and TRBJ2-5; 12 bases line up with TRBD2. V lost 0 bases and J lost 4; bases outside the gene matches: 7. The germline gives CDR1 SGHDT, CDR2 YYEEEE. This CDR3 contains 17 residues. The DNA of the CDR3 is TGTGCCAGCAGCTTGGGGAGACTAGCGGGAGTAACAGAGACCCAGTACTTC. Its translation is CASSLGRLAGVTETQYF.

CDR3 bases: TGCGCCAGCAGCTTCCCGGGGGCTCGGGATACGCAGTATTTT. As protein: CASSFPGARDTQYF. V is TRBV5-1 and J is TRBJ2-3; D may be TRBD1 or TRBD2 (6 bases each). Germline assignment: CDR1 SGHRS and CDR2 YFSETQ. The CDR3 length is 14 residues. V lost 2 bases and J lost 6, with 13 bases in between.

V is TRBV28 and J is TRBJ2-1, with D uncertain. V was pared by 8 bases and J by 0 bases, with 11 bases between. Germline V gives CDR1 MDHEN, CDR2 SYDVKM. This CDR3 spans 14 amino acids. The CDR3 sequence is CASGRQSSYNEQFF. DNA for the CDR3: TGTGCCAGCGGGCGGCAAAGCTCCTACAATGAGCAGTTCTTC.